Reported below is one TCR beta chain. Its antigen remains unknown. This sample is drawn from a study of T cell responses to AZD1222 COVID-19 vaccine. In the study overall: Whether given at about 4 or about 12 weeks, second doses were pooled.

Only in-frame clones appear in the TCRdb table, and some are missing; sequencing was by immunoSEQ multiplex PCR. The table records some 98,000 clones, nearly 90% of them present only once. V dropped 3 bases and J dropped 2; count of bases not matched to a gene: 18. This CDR3 is 18 amino acids long. Per the germline V gene, CDR1 is DFQATT and CDR2 is SNEGSKA (reference sequence). Study results and limitations: Recipients of two AZD1222 doses showed rising Spike-specific TCR breadth and depth. Donors in the cohort were predominantly white British and more often female, and clonal diversity was possibly underestimated. Dominant at 160-218 and 743-854, vaccine-associated CD4 TCRs also spanned spike.

The source material was peripheral blood, sampled on day 0 of AZD1222 vaccination. This receptor was obtained from an adult in good health. The chain links TRBV20-1 to TRBJ2-7; 8 bases match TRBD2. CDR3 sequence: CSASSGGGWKGLTYEQYF. The CDR3 DNA is TGCAGTGCTAGTTCCGGGGGGGGCTGGAAGGGTCTTACCTACGAGCAGTACTTC.